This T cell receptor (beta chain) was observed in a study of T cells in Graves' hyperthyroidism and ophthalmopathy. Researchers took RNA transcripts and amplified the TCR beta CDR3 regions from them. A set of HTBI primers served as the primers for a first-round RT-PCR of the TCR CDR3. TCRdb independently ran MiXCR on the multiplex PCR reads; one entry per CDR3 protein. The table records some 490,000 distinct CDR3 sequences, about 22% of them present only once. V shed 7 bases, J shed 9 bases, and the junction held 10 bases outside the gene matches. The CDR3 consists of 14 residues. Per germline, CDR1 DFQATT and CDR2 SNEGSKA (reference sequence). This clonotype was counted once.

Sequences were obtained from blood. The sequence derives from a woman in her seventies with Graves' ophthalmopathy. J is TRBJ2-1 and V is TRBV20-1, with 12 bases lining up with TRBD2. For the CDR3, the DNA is TGCAGTGTGGCTAGCGGGAGGGCGATAGGTGAGCAGTTCTTC. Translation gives CSVASGRAIGEQFF.